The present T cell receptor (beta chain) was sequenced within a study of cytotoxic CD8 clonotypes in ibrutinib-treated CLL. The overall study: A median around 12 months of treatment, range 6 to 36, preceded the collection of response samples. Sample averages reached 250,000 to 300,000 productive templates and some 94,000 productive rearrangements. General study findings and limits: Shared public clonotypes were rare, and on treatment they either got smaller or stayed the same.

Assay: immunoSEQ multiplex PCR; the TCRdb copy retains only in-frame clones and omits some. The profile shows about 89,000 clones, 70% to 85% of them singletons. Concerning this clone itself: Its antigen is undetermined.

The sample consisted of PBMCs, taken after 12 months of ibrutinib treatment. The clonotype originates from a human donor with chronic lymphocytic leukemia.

The CDR3 nucleotides read TGTGCCAGCAGCGTAGTGTCGACTAGCGGTAATGAGCAGTTCTTC. It specifies CASSVVSTSGNEQFF. The chain employs TRBV9 and TRBJ2-1; TRBD2 matches 9 bases. Germline loops: CDR1 SGDLS, CDR2 YYNGEE. The CDR3 extends over 15 amino acids. The V and J ends lost 0 bases and 7 bases, in that order; junction bases with no gene match: 5. Filled out from reference TRBV9 and TRBJ2-1, the complete variable domain reads DSGVTQTPKHLITATGQRVTLRCSPRSGDLSVYWYQQSLDQGLQFLIQYYNGEERAKGNILERFSAQQFPDLHSELNLSSLELGDSALYFCASSVVSTSGNEQFFGPGTRLTVL.